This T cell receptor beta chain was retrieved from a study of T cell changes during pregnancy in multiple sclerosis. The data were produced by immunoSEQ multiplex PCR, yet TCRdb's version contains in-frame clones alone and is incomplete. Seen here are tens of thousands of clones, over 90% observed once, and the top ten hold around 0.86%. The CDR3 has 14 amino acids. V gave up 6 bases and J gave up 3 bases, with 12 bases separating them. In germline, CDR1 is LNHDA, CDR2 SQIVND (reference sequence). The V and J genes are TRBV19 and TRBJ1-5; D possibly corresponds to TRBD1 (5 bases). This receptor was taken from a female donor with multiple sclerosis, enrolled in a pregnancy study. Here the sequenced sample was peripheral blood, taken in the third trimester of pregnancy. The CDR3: CASRFREVNQPQHF. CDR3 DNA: TGTGCCAGTAGATTCAGGGAGGTCAATCAGCCCCAGCATTTT.